The next 29 T cell receptor beta chains were all read from a single sample in a study of OX40 agonist ivuxolimab in advanced cancers. Profiling relied on immunoSEQ multiplex PCR, and the TCRdb table lists in-frame clones only, not all of them. The sample contains 85,000 to 100,000 clones, about 92% of which appear only once. This material consisted of CD4+ or CD8+ T cells sorted from blood, taken in a trial of the OX40 agonist ivuxolimab. The origin of the receptors is an adult with an advanced solid tumor such as melanoma, head and neck, liver or kidney cancer.

This chain joins TRBV4-1 and TRBJ2-7; 7 nucleotides match TRBD1. The germline CDR1 and CDR2 sequences are MGHRA and YSYEKL. This CDR3 contains 15 residues. The junction had 7 bases not matched to a gene; V was cut back by 2 bases and J by 3 bases. CDR3 sequence: CASSQRDRENYEQYF. The CDR3 DNA reads TGCGCCAGCAGCCAACGGGACAGAGAGAACTACGAGCAGTACTTC.

The chain combines TRBV9 with TRBJ1-1; TRBD1 might be the D (5 bases). Germline V gene lookup returns CDR1 SGDLS and CDR2 YYNGEE. V was shortened by 3 bases and J by 2 bases, with 8 bases between the two germline ends. The CDR3 consists of 13 residues. The CDR3 nucleotides read TGTGCCAGCAGCGCCGGGGGAAACACTGAAGCTTTCTTT. Translation gives CASSAGGNTEAFF.

This chain joins TRBV6-6 and TRBJ2-7; maybe TRBD1 (6 bases). Trimming left V 2 bases short and J 7 bases short, with 12 bases between. Germline CDR1 and CDR2: MNHNY and SVGAGI (reference sequence). The CDR3 runs to 13 residues. The DNA for the CDR3 is TGTGCCAGCAGTTACCAGGGGACGGAGGAGCAGTACGTC. As protein: CASSYQGTEEQYV.

CDR3 amino acids: CASSRDHRVGGEKLFF. The DNA of the CDR3 is TGTGCCAGCAGTCGCGACCACAGGGTTGGCGGTGAAAAACTGTTTTTT. The chain links TRBV7-8 to TRBJ1-4, with D maybe TRBD1 (6 bases). Trimming took off 6 bases at V and 7 bases at J, with 21 bases between the two ends. CDR3 length equals 16 residues. The germline V gene has CDR1 SGHVS and CDR2 FQNEAQ.

V usage is TRBV6-5 and J usage is TRBJ1-2; TRBD1 matches 8 bases. Germline trimming cut 5 bases from V and 4 bases from J; bases unmatched to any gene: 9. Germline CDR1 and CDR2: MNHEY and SVGAGI. The CDR3 spans 15 residues. As DNA, the CDR3 is TGTGCCAGCAGTCCCCAGGGGGCGATTGGCTATGGCTACACCTTC. This codes for CASSPQGAIGYGYTF.

The V call is TRBV4-2, the J call TRBJ2-5; D not certain. In germline, CDR1 is LGHNA, CDR2 YNFKEQ. The V end was cut by 5 bases, the J end by 5 bases, with 9 bases between. The CDR3 has 12 residues. The CDR3: CASSEVMETQYF. In DNA, the CDR3 is TGTGCCAGCAGCGAAGTGATGGAGACCCAGTACTTC.

This chain joins TRBV28 and TRBJ2-1; perhaps TRBD2 as D (6 bases). V was shortened by 3 bases and J by 0 bases, with 12 bases between the two germline ends. Germline V gene lookup returns CDR1 MDHEN and CDR2 SYDVKM. CDR3 length equals 16 residues. Written as DNA, the CDR3 is TGTGCCAGCAGTTTCCCCGCGGGGAGCTCCTACAATGAGCAGTTCTTC. This codes for CASSFPAGSSYNEQFF.

This clone was counted a single time. This chain connects TRBV4-3 to TRBJ2-3; 9 bases fit TRBD2. The length of the CDR3 is 16 residues. The ends lost 4 bases at V and 4 bases at J; junction bases unmatched: 9. Germline loops: CDR1 LGHNA, CDR2 YSLEER. This CDR3 is CASSLRSAGGSDTQYF. As DNA, the CDR3 is TGCGCCAGCAGCCTCCGCTCGGCGGGGGGGTCAGATACGCAGTATTTT.

This rearrangement joins TRBV5-4 to TRBJ1-5; 12 bases map to TRBD1. Germline V gene sequence: CDR1 SGHNT, CDR2 YYREEE (reference sequence). The CDR3 runs to 15 residues. Trimming removed 4 bases from V and 5 bases from J; junction bases left unmatched: 4. CDR3 in amino acids: CASSPGQGADQPQHF. The CDR3 DNA sequence: TGTGCCAGCAGCCCGGGACAGGGGGCAGATCAGCCCCAGCATTTT.

The chain combines TRBV10-3 with TRBJ2-1; perhaps TRBD1 as D (5 bases). This CDR3 is 13 amino acids long. Trimming took 2 bases from V and 3 from J, leaving 5 bases between them. CDR1 and CDR2 (germline): ENHRY, SYGVKD. The CDR3 protein is CAISETGYNEQFF. DNA of the CDR3: TGTGCCATCAGTGAGACAGGCTACAATGAGCAGTTCTTC.

The gene calls are TRBV30 and TRBJ2-2; 12 bases fit TRBD1. CDR1 is GTSNPN and CDR2 is SVGIG in the germline V gene (reference sequence). Losses at the gene ends were 5 bases for V and 1 base for J; bases not matched to a gene: 11. CDR3 length equals 18 residues. CDR3 nucleotides: TGTGCCTGGGAGCGGCGGGACAGGGGGCGAAAGAACACCGGGGAGCTGTTTTTT. It is translated as CAWERRDRGRKNTGELFF. Full variable domain (outside the CDR3, taken from reference TRBV30 and TRBJ2-2): SQTIHQWPATLVQPVGSPLSLECTVEGTSNPNLYWYRQAAGRGLQLLFYSVGIGQISSEVPQNLSASRPQDRQFILSSKKLLLSDSGFYLCAWERRDRGRKNTGELFFGEGSRLTVL.

The chain combines TRBV25-1 with TRBJ2-1; 8 bases are a match to TRBD2. Unmatched junction bases numbered 5, after V lost 2 bases and J lost 5 bases. Germline V gene sequence: CDR1 MGHDK, CDR2 SYGVNS. CDR3 length: 15 amino acids. The CDR3 sequence is CASSENQRGNNEQFF. The CDR3 DNA reads as TGTGCCAGCAGTGAAAACCAGCGGGGGAACAATGAGCAGTTCTTC.

The genes are TRBV6-6 and TRBJ1-2; D is unclear. Trimming took 6 bases from V and 8 from J, leaving 13 bases between them. Germline values: CDR1 MNHNY, CDR2 SVGAGI (reference sequence). The CDR3 is made up of 12 amino acids. The CDR3 region has the DNA TGTGCCAGCAGGGAGGGCTGGGGAGGCTACACCTTC. Translated: CASREGWGGYTF.

The genes are TRBV28 and TRBJ2-5; D gene unclear. V was pared by 3 bases and J by 0 bases, with 2 bases between. The CDR3 runs to 12 residues. Germline V gene sequence: CDR1 MDHEN, CDR2 SYDVKM. The CDR3 nucleotides are TGTGCCAGCAGTTTGTACCAAGAGACCCAGTACTTC. Translating gives CASSLYQETQYF.

This chain connects TRBV6-5 to TRBJ2-5; D is ambiguous. Trimming cost V 1 base and J 2 bases, with 8 bases left between them. This CDR3 is 14 amino acids long. CDR1 and CDR2 from the germline V gene are MNHEY and SVGAGI. The CDR3 nucleotides are TGTGCCAGCAGTTACTTCGCGGATCAAGAGACCCAGTACTTC. It encodes CASSYFADQETQYF.

The V gene is TRBV28, the J gene TRBJ1-5, with 7 bases matching TRBD1. With 3 bases clipped from V and 7 bases from J, the junction kept 21 bases outside the gene matches. CDR1 and CDR2 from the germline V gene are MDHEN and SYDVKM. The CDR3 spans 19 residues. The CDR3 coding sequence is TGTGCCAGCAGTTTCGTTAGCAGGGGGGGGGATATCCCGCGACAGCCCCAGCATTTT. It is translated as CASSFVSRGGDIPRQPQHF.

The V call is TRBV4-3, the J call TRBJ2-1, with 8 bases that match TRBD2. The germline gives CDR1 LGHNA, CDR2 YSLEER. The J segment lost 4 bases and the V segment lost 1 base, leaving 18 bases of the junction unmatched. This CDR3 is 20 amino acids long. The CDR3 bases are TGCGCCAGCAGCCAAGGATGGAAAGCGGGAGTTTTGTTGCGGTACAATGAGCAGTTCTTC. The encoded protein is CASSQGWKAGVLLRYNEQFF.

The chain employs TRBV19 and TRBJ2-1; TRBD2 is a possible D gene (6 bases). CDR1 and CDR2 (germline): LNHDA, SQIVND (reference sequence). The CDR3 loop spans 14 amino acids. Trimming took 3 bases from V and 2 from J, leaving 8 bases between them. The CDR3 sequence is CASSIGGTYNEQFF. DNA of the CDR3: TGTGCCAGTAGTATTGGCGGGACCTACAATGAGCAGTTCTTC.

The gene calls are TRBV2 and TRBJ2-7; TRBD1 agrees at 8 bases. The length of the CDR3 is 13 residues. Looked up from germline, CDR1 is SNHLY and CDR2 is FYNNEI. Trimming at V came to 4 bases and at J to 2 bases, leaving 1 base not matched to a gene. The CDR3: CASSGQGTYEQYV. Here the CDR3 DNA reads TGTGCCAGCAGTGGACAGGGGACCTACGAGCAGTACGTC.

The chain combines TRBV6-5 with TRBJ1-1; TRBD1 might be the D (5 bases). The CDR3 consists of 14 residues. In germline, CDR1 is MNHEY, CDR2 SVGAGI. V was clipped by 5 bases and J by 5 bases, with 15 bases between them. CDR3 DNA sequence: TGTGCCAGCAGTATTGTTGGGGGAGGGACTGAAGCTTTCTTT. Its protein product is CASSIVGGGTEAFF.

This chain links TRBV28 with TRBJ1-5; D is ambiguous. Trimming cost V 1 base and J 6 bases, with 4 bases left between them. The CDR3 is 12 amino acids. Germline-derived CDR1 and CDR2 are MDHEN and SYDVKM. The CDR3 sequence: CASSLFLQPQHF. The CDR3 nucleotides read TGTGCCAGCAGTTTATTCCTTCAGCCCCAGCATTTT.

The chain combines TRBV30 with TRBJ1-3, with 8 nucleotides matching TRBD1. J gave up 0 bases and V 8 bases, and 3 bases lay outside the gene matches. CDR1 and CDR2 from the germline V gene are GTSNPN and SVGIG (reference sequence). This CDR3 contains 13 residues. CDR3 residues: CAGQGPSGNTIYF. CDR3 sequence (DNA): TGTGCCGGACAGGGCCCCTCTGGAAACACCATATATTTT. Full variable domain (rest looked up from reference TRBV30 and TRBJ1-3): SQTIHQWPATLVQPVGSPLSLECTVEGTSNPNLYWYRQAAGRGLQLLFYSVGIGQISSEVPQNLSASRPQDRQFILSSKKLLLSDSGFYLCAGQGPSGNTIYFGEGSWLTVV.

V usage is TRBV11-3 and J usage is TRBJ2-3; no clear D. With 0 bases removed from V and 6 bases from J, the gap between germline ends came to 7 bases. Germline assignment: CDR1 SGHNT and CDR2 YENEEA. CDR3 length equals 13 residues. The CDR3 DNA follows: TGTGCCAGCAGCTTAGAAGGGTCCGATACGCAGTATTTT. This sequence encodes CASSLEGSDTQYF.

The chain recombines TRBV2 with TRBJ1-5; 8 positions agree with TRBD1. The V segment lost 8 bases and the J segment 5 bases; nucleotides outside the gene matches: 14. The CDR3 runs 16 residues. Germline loops: CDR1 SNHLY, CDR2 FYNNEI. CDR3 residues: CASGQGQGGPHQPQHF. For the CDR3, the DNA is TGTGCCAGCGGGCAAGGACAGGGTGGTCCCCATCAGCCCCAGCATTTT.

The chain couples TRBV7-9 to TRBJ1-1; 7 bases match TRBD1. The CDR3 consists of 14 residues. Germline V CDR1 and CDR2: SEHNR, FQNEAQ (reference sequence). V lost 5 bases, J lost 6 bases, and 9 bases stayed unmatched. CDR3 sequence: CASSPKGQIAEAFF. The DNA for the CDR3 is TGTGCCAGCAGCCCGAAGGGACAGATTGCTGAAGCTTTCTTT.

This chain uses TRBV5-1 with TRBJ2-5, with D unresolved. Germline CDR1 and CDR2: SGHRS and YFSETQ. The CDR3 covers 12 residues. Between the trimmed V and J ends, which lost 2 bases and 0 bases, there was a span of 2 bases. The CDR3 is CASSFYQETQYF. CDR3 DNA sequence: TGCGCCAGCAGCTTTTACCAAGAGACCCAGTACTTC.

This sequence joins TRBV23-1 and TRBJ2-6, with 9 bases matching TRBD1. TRBV23-1 is an open reading frame whose function is uncertain. CDR3 length: 18 residues. V was clipped by 7 bases and J by 0 bases; unmatched bases: 10. The CDR3 DNA sequence: TGCGCCAGCAAGTCGTCCGGACAGGGGTCCTCTGGGGCCAACGTCCTGACTTTC. Its protein product is CASKSSGQGSSGANVLTF.

In regard to this clone: This sample also contains other DNA sequences that code for the same CDR3. The V and J genes are TRBV19 and TRBJ2-5; D remains ambiguous. This CDR3 is built from 11 residues. From germline, CDR1 is LNHDA and CDR2 SQIVND (reference sequence). Deletions cut 3 bases from V and 4 bases from J, with 3 bases between. For the CDR3, the DNA is TGTGCCAGTAGTATCCGAGAGACCCAGTACTTC. As protein: CASSIRETQYF. The complete variable domain, with remaining parts taken from reference TRBV19 and TRBJ2-5, reads DGGITQSPKYLFRKEGQNVTLSCEQNLNHDAMYWYRQDPGQGLRLIYYSQIVNDFQKGDIAEGYSVSREKKESFPLTVTSAQKNPTAFYLCASSIRETQYFGPGTRLLVL.

The CDR3 loop is CASSPRTGYGYTF. The CDR3 DNA reads as TGTGCCAGCAGCCCCCGGACAGGGTACGGCTACACCTTC. This chain uses TRBV9 with TRBJ1-2, with 8 bases matching TRBD1. V dropped 4 bases and J dropped 8; count of bases not matched to a gene: 7. CDR1 is SGDLS, CDR2 YYNGEE, per germline. The CDR3 length is 13 residues.